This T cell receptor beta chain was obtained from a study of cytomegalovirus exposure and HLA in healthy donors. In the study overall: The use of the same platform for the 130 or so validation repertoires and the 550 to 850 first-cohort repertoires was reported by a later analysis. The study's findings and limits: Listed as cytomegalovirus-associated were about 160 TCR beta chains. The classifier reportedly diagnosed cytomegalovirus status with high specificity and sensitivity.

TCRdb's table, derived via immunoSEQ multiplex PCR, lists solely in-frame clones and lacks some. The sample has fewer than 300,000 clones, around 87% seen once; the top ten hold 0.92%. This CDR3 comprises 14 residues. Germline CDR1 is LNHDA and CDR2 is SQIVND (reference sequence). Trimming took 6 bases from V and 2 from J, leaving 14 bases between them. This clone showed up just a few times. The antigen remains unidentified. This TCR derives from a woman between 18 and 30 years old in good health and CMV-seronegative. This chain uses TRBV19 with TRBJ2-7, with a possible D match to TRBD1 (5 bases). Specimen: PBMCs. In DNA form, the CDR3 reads TGTGCCAGTAGCACCGACAGTCTAGCCTACGAGCAGTACTTC. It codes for CASSTDSLAYEQYF.